Listed below are T cell receptor beta chains from one sample, sequenced in a study of blood T cell repertoires in COVID-19. Generated by immunoSEQ multiplex PCR, the TCRdb table keeps only in-frame clones and is missing some. Of around 200,000 clones in the sample, around three quarters were seen once. Sequenced input: peripheral blood. Receptors originate from a woman in her 70s with acute or convalescent COVID-19. Each CDR3 is given with its conserved first and last residue. Each record gives: D gene, clone size, V gene, J gene, CDR3 DNA, CDR3 protein. The D gene is left open where the match is weak. Part of the rows lack a size; the others show once, few, many or a class for expanded clones.

>NA|NA|TRBV27|TRBJ1-2
TGTGCCAGCAGTTTATCCGGGTCTCATCGGTATGGCTACACCTTC
CASSLSGSHRYGYTF
>NA|NA|TRBV2|TRBJ2-2
TGTGCCAGCAATCTAGCGTTAGGCGGGGAGCTGTTTTTT
CASNLALGGELFF
>NA|NA|TRBV5-1|TRBJ2-5
TGCGCCAGCAGCCCCGGTAACCAAGAGACCCAGTACTTC
CASSPGNQETQYF
>NA|few|TRBV27|TRBJ1-4
TGTGCCAGCAGTTTACACGGGTCGGGGTACGTCCATGAAAAACTGTTTTTT
CASSLHGSGYVHEKLFF
>NA|many|TRBV6-4|TRBJ1-5
TGTGCCCCTAGGAGGGGAAAGAGTCAGCCCCAGCATTTT
CAPRRGKSQPQHF
>NA|NA|TRBV6-6|TRBJ2-1
TGTGCCAGCATGGGGCCAACCGAGGTAAATGAGCAGTTCTTC
CASMGPTEVNEQFF
>NA|NA|TRBV5-1|TRBJ2-2
TGCGCCAGCAGGGATTTGGGCCCGAACACCGGGGAGCTGTTTTTT
CASRDLGPNTGELFF
>TRBD1|few|TRBV6-5|TRBJ1-4
TGTGCCAGCAGATCTTCGGGACAGGGCCTCTCAAAACTGTTTTTT
CASRSSGQGLSKLFF
>NA|NA|TRBV7-2|TRBJ1-1
TGTGCCAGCAGCTTATCAGGTTTGAACACTGAAGCTTTCTTT
CASSLSGLNTEAFF
>NA|NA|TRBV21-1|TRBJ1-1
NA
CASSKWARGSEAFF
>TRBD2|NA|TRBV3-1/TRBV3-2|TRBJ2-3
TGTGCCAGCAGCCCGCGACTAGCGGGAGGCTCCGGCACAGATACGCAGTATTTT
CASSPRLAGGSGTDTQYF
>NA|NA|TRBV27|TRBJ2-5
TGTGCCAGCAGTTTAGGGTCGAGCGGGACCCAGTACTTC
CASSLGSSGTQYF
>NA|NA|TRBV15|TRBJ1-5
TGTGCCACCAGCGCCGGGACTTCCAGCAATCAGCCCCAGCATTTT
CATSAGTSSNQPQHF
>NA|NA|TRBV18|TRBJ1-1
TGTGCCAGCTCACTCGGAGTTATATCGAACACTGAAGCTTTCTTT
CASSLGVISNTEAFF
>NA|NA|TRBV21-1|TRBJ2-7
TGTGCCAGTGTCCGGGACTCCCCCTACGAGCAGTACTTC
CASVRDSPYEQYF
>TRBD1|NA|TRBV4-1|TRBJ1-6
TGCGCCAGCAGCCAGGGGGTCGGGACAGGGCATAATTCACCCCTCCACTTT
CASSQGVGTGHNSPLHF
>NA|NA|TRBV11-3|TRBJ1-3
TGTGCCAGCAGCCGGGACTCTGGAAACACCATATATTTT
CASSRDSGNTIYF
>TRBD1|few|TRBV28|TRBJ2-7
TGTGCCAGCAGCAAGCCCGGGACAGGGACCTACGAGCAGTACTTC
CASSKPGTGTYEQYF
>TRBD1|NA|TRBV27|TRBJ1-2
TGTGCCAGCAGTTCAGCCGGGACAGGGGCTTATGGCTACACCTTC
CASSSAGTGAYGYTF
>NA|NA|TRBV27|TRBJ1-5
TGTGCCAGCAGTTTGGAGGGCGCAAGCAATCAGCCCCAGCATTTT
CASSLEGASNQPQHF
>NA|NA|TRBV28|TRBJ2-2
TGTGCCAGCAGTACCCGGGACTCCGGGGAGCTGTTTTTT
CASSTRDSGELFF
>TRBD1|NA|TRBV6-5|TRBJ2-1
TGTGCCATAAACAGGGGTCCTATCTCCTACAATGAGCAGTTCTTC
CAINRGPISYNEQFF
>TRBD2|NA|TRBV5-1|TRBJ2-1
TGCGCCAGCAGCTTATACCCCCGGGAGGCTGAGCAGTTCTTC
CASSLYPREAEQFF